The entry below gives a single T cell receptor beta chain sequence along with its context. This clonotype has more than one count but fewer than ten. Its cognate antigen has yet to be identified. No much larger clonotype is one base removed from it; base qualities were not supplied. The data are from a study of blood T cells in healthy people across ages (dated by TCRdb to the mid-2010s). Background for the entire study: In model experiments, roughly one uniquely barcoded TCR beta cDNA molecule per two T cells was captured by template switching. To track age-related changes in TCR beta repertoire diversity, the study relied on deep sequencing normalized with unique cDNA molecular identifiers. The donors were divided into four age groups: young (average approximately 17 years), middle-aged (approximately 42), aged (approximately 59) and long-lived (82). Donors of different ages were randomly distributed across sequencing lanes to avoid experimental bias. The study analyzed two additional independent replicas of 1 million unique cDNA reads from the same blood draw for two donors, one aged 18 to 29 and one aged 80 or older.

The 39 donors, aged about 6 to 100 years, were systemically healthy Caucasian individuals from Russia. Each donor gave 9.5 to 10 milliliters of peripheral blood, drawn into EDTA-treated Vacutainer tubes. Ficoll-Paque density-gradient centrifugation was used to isolate PBMCs, with at least 6 million per sample. Total RNA, at least 6 micrograms per sample, was extracted from PBMCs with Trizol reagent. For every donor, flow cytometry on a PBMC aliquot measured the percentage of naive CD45RAhigh/CD27high T cells. What the research found in general, with its limitations: The percentage of naive T cells measured by flow cytometry correlated strongly with observed TCR beta diversity. Because the CMV infection status of the donors was unknown, age-related changes in expanded clonotypes may potentially have been confounded. Because profiling used bulk unsorted PBMCs, naive and antigen-experienced compartments could not be compared conclusively. As age increased, observed TCR beta diversity per million T cells dropped in a roughly linear way, and a significant reduction was already evident by age around 41. Estimates of total diversity based on one million sequenced T cells were regarded as lower bounds and as underestimates. Compared with the aged group, more naive CD4+ T cells, fewer expanded clones and increased TCR diversity were shown by the long-lived group, suggesting age selection.

Libraries were constructed by 5' RACE. Sequencing took place on an Illumina HiSeq 2500. A second about 6 to 11 cycle PCR used a sample-barcoded 5' primer and a J-beta primer mix. Each TCR beta cDNA molecule received a unique molecular identifier from a template-switch 5' adaptor carrying 12 random nucleotides. Each sample yielded at least 2.5 million CDR3-containing paired-end reads. The Mint cDNA synthesis kit, primed by a TRBC-specific oligonucleotide, was used to synthesize first-strand cDNA from all RNA. Following uracil-DNA glycosylase treatment, a first 18-cycle PCR with universal primers M1SS and BC2_uni_R was performed on all cDNA. Concerning the study's data processing: For normalization, 1 million high-quality reads were randomly selected from each sample, with every read carrying a distinct molecular identifier. Instead of being binned into consensus sequences, reads with shared molecular identifiers were discarded. MiTCR, with a Q25 quality threshold and the strictest error-elimination algorithm, was used for CDR3 identification, clonotype clustering and error correction. Lower-bound total TCR beta diversity was estimated with a nonparametric unseen species model using Euler transformation. TCRdb passed the public sequencing reads through fastp at Q25 and MiXCR, retaining productive beta sequences. When rows share a CDR3 protein, they turn into one entry using the most common DNA and genes. TCRdb, not the original authors, processed these V and J calls. This sample has about 1.6 million distinct CDR3 sequences in its table, and approximately 32% of those were observed once. Together, the top ten hold 10% to 12% of the sample.

The germline ends are 10 bases apart after V is trimmed by 0 bases and J by 5 bases. The CDR3 contains 14 residues, cysteine and phenylalanine counted. The DNA shown is the 42-base CDR3, in frame from base 1. CDR1 LGHDT and CDR2 YNNKEL were looked up in the germline V gene (reference sequence). This receptor was taken from a woman in her twenties or thirties in good health. Sequencing was done on a sample of blood. The chain is made from TRBV3-1 and TRBJ2-5, with an unclear D gene assignment. CDR3 reads: CASSQDADRETQYF. Here is the DNA: TGTGCCAGCAGCCAAGATGCAGATAGGGAGACCCAGTACTTC.